Listed below are T cell receptor beta chains from one sample, sequenced in a study of cytomegalovirus exposure and HLA in healthy donors. Sequencing was performed with immunoSEQ multiplex PCR; in TCRdb, only in-frame clones are kept and a portion is missing. The sample lists 200,000 or so clones; approximately 70% were seen once. Sequenced material: PBMCs. The receptors were sampled from a man between 35 and 55 years old in good health and CMV-seropositive. The CDR3 runs from the conserved cysteine through the conserved F or W. Fields, in order: J gene, V gene, CDR3 protein.

>TRBJ1-2|TRBV7-8
CASSLNLLRGLQGYTF
>TRBJ1-2|TRBV6-5
CASSFSGTGREYTF
>TRBJ2-7|TRBV7-3
CASSPSAASGTYEQYF
>TRBJ1-5|TRBV4-1
CASSQASRGSNQPQHF
>TRBJ2-3|TRBV19
CASSFRTGDDTQYF
>TRBJ1-4|TRBV6-1
CASSRDRQVNEKLFF
>TRBJ1-2|TRBV25-1
CASTPTGAYGYTF
>TRBJ2-7|TRBV6-5
CASSFGSRPETYEQYF
>TRBJ1-5|TRBV6-1
CASSGRTGGEGNQPQHF
>TRBJ1-1|TRBV5-1
CASSLAGGEAFF
>TRBJ2-5|TRBV7-2
CASSPYRTGGVETQYF
>TRBJ2-7|TRBV5-5
CASSNSWDRVYEQYF
>TRBJ1-1|TRBV4-1
CASSQVGTGGAEAFF
>TRBJ2-5|TRBV2
CASITTSGGGETQYF
>TRBJ2-5|TRBV9
CASSTYGLAGEETQYF
>TRBJ1-2|TRBV4-1
CASSQDQGQNYGYTF
>TRBJ2-2|TRBV7-6
CASSHGTSGGPTGELFF
>TRBJ1-4|TRBV2
CASSEVGGPNEKLFF
>TRBJ1-1|TRBV4-3
CASSYIGTENTEAFF
>TRBJ2-7|TRBV6-4
CASSATSGGTYEQYF
>TRBJ1-5|TRBV28
CASSFRGTQPQHF
>TRBJ1-4|TRBV4-1
CASSPAGAPEGEKLFF
>TRBJ2-7|TRBV6-6
CASTGAFDEQYF
>TRBJ1-1|TRBV5-1
CASRLLVTGEDTEAFF
>TRBJ2-1|TRBV19
CASSKGAYYNEQFF
>TRBJ1-5|TRBV5-8
CASSFQGQPQHF
>TRBJ2-7|TRBV5-4
CASSLGSGGREEQYF
>TRBJ2-7|TRBV6-6
CASSLPRQSSYEQYF
>TRBJ2-7|TRBV18
CASSPEAGGVPYEQYF
>TRBJ2-5|TRBV6-6
CASSLGTAQGTQYF
>TRBJ2-7|TRBV6-5
CASSYSTGERHEQYF
>TRBJ2-1|TRBV6-1
CANVRRGRNEQFF
>TRBJ1-1|TRBV5-1
CASSAAGTGPTEAFF
>TRBJ1-5|TRBV2
CASSQGGSQPQHF
>TRBJ2-1|TRBV11-2
CASSRGGQGWNEQFF
>TRBJ2-5|TRBV7-2
CASSLTRSASLGAQYF
>TRBJ2-2|TRBV6-4
CASRAPGQGATGELFF
>TRBJ2-2|TRBV7-7
CASSRLAGVPELFF
>TRBJ1-3|TRBV6-1
CAGSESGTAMGNTIYF
>TRBJ1-1|TRBV13
CASRVTDTEAFF
>TRBJ2-1|TRBV5-1
CASSLGRGPHDNEQFF
>TRBJ2-3|TRBV27
CASRSGGAGTQYF
>TRBJ2-2|TRBV7-9
CASTPERGTVNTGELFF
>TRBJ1-1|TRBV5-5
CASSQSTGITEAFF
>TRBJ1-3|TRBV7-2
CASSLEGLGAHSGNTIYF
>TRBJ2-3|TRBV11-3
CASSPWGETDTQYF